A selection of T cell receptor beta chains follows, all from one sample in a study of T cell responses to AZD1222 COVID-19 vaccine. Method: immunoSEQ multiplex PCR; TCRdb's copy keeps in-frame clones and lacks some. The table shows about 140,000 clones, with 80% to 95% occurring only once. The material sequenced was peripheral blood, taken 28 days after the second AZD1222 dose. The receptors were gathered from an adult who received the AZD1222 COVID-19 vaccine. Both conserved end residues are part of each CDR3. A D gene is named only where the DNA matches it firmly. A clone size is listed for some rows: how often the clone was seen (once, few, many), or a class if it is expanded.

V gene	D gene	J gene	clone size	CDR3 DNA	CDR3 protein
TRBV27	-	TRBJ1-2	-	TGTGCCAGCAGTTCCCGGGGGCCTCCGAGAGGCTACACCTTC	CASSSRGPPRGYTF
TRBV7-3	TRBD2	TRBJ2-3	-	TGTGCCAGCAGCTCTAGCGGGGCCCGCACAGATACGCAGTATTTT	CASSSSGARTDTQYF
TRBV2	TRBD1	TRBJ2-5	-	TGTGCCAGCAGAGCTGGACAGGGGAGGGAGACCCAGTACTTC	CASRAGQGRETQYF
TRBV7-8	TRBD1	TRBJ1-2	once	TGTGCCAGCAGCTTATTCAGGGGGCCTAGTGGCTACACCTTC	CASSLFRGPSGYTF
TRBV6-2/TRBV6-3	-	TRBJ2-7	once	TGTGCCAGCAGTTCGGGGCCAAAGCGTCTTCTATCCTACGAGCAGTACTTC	CASSSGPKRLLSYEQYF
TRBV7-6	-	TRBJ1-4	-	TGTGCCAGCAGCCCCACGACATTTCGCGATTTAGAAAAACTGTTTTTT	CASSPTTFRDLEKLFF
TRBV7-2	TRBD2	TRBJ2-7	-	TGTGCCAGCAGCTTAGAGGCGGGAGCCCTCTACGAGCAGTACTTC	CASSLEAGALYEQYF
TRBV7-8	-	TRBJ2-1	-	TGTGCCAGCAGCATAAGAGTACTCTCCTACAATGAGCAGTTCTTC	CASSIRVLSYNEQFF
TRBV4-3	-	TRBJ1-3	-	TGCGCCAGCAGCCAAGACCCAGGGCTCTCTGGAAACACCATATATTTT	CASSQDPGLSGNTIYF
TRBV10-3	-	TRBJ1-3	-	TGTGCCATCAGTGAGCGCGGGCCTCCCTCTGGAAACACCATATATTTT	CAISERGPPSGNTIYF
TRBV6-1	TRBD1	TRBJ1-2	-	TGTGCCAGCAGTGAACGGACAGGGGCCCCCTACACCTTC	CASSERTGAPYTF
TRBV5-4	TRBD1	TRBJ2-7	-	TGTGCCAGCAGCGCACCGGACAGGGTCCCGTACTTC	CASSAPDRVPYF
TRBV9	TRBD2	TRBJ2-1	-	TGTGCCAGCAGGGGGACTAGCGGTTCCTACAATGAGCAGTTCTTC	CASRGTSGSYNEQFF
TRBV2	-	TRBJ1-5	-	TGTGCCAGCAGTGATGGCCGGAATAGCAATCAGCCCCAGCATTTT	CASSDGRNSNQPQHF
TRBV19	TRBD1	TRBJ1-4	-	TGTGCCAGTAGTATAGTGGGCAGGGGGTGGGTAACTAATGAAAAACTGTTTTTT	CASSIVGRGWVTNEKLFF
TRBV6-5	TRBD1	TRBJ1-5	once	TGTGCCAGCAGGGGACAGGGGAATGTAGGTTCCCCCCAGCATTTT	CASRGQGNVGSPQHF
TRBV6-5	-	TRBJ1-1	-	TGTGCCAGCAGTTACTCGAGGGACACGAACACTGAAGCTTTCTTT	CASSYSRDTNTEAFF
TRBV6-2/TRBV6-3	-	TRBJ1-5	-	TGTGCCAGCAGTTACTACCCTTATGTCCGGAATCAGCCCCAGCATTTT	CASSYYPYVRNQPQHF
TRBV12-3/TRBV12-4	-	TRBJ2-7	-	TGTGCCAGCAGTTTAGACGGACCCTACGAGCAGTACTTC	CASSLDGPYEQYF
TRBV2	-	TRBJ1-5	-	TGTGCCAGCAGTGACGGGGGGGCAGGGCAGCCCCAGCATTTT	CASSDGGAGQPQHF
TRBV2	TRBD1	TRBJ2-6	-	TGTGCCAGCAGTCCGACAGGGACTGGGGCCAACGTCCTGACTTTC	CASSPTGTGANVLTF
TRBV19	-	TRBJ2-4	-	TGTGCCAGTGGGAAGCGGAGCCTAGCCAAAAACATTCAGTACTTC	CASGKRSLAKNIQYF
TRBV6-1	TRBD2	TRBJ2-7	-	TGTGCCAGCAGTGAAGCCTCGGGACTAGCGGGCTACGAGCAGTACTTC	CASSEASGLAGYEQYF
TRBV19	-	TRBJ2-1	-	TGTGCCAGTAGTATGATAGGGGTACAGACGGTCCGTTGCCCGGCCCACTACAATGAGCAGTTCTTC	CASSMIGVQTVRCPAHYNEQFF
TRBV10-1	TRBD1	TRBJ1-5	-	TGCGCCAGCAGTGAGGGGGACAGGGACGGTCAGCCCCAGCATTTT	CASSEGDRDGQPQHF
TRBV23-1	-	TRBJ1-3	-	TGCGCCAGCAGTCAATCGCGGCAGCTTTCTGGAAACACCATATATTTT	CASSQSRQLSGNTIYF
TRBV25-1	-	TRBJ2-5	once	TGTGCCAGCGGACAGCGCCAAGAGACCCAGTACTTC	CASGQRQETQYF
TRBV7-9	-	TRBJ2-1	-	TGTGCCAGCACCCCAGAAGTTTCCTACAATGAGCAGTTCTTC	CASTPEVSYNEQFF
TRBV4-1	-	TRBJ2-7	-	TGCGCCAGCAGCCAAGGGTTTTTCTACGAGCAGTACTTC	CASSQGFFYEQYF